The sequence of this T cell receptor (beta chain) was determined in a study of post-analysis software for immune sequencing data. Study-level results: Diversity measured as normalized Chao1 was significantly lower in multiple sclerosis patients than in controls. Patients carried roughly 5 TRBV segments more frequently than controls did, and TRBV5-6, TRBV5-1 and TRBV20-1 were among them.

V gave up 6 bases and J gave up 7 bases; unmatched junction bases: 14. There are 16 residues in the CDR3. Germline lookup yields CDR1 SEHNR and CDR2 FQNEAQ (reference sequence). This clonotype came up a few times. No antigen is known for it. The TCR beta cDNA libraries contained unique molecular identifiers. In TCRdb, the PCR reads were re-called with MiXCR into one record per CDR3 protein. The table shows 700,000 to 800,000 distinct CDR3 sequences, with roughly 27% occurring only once. The gene calls are TRBV7-9 and TRBJ2-1; 8 nucleotides match TRBD2. The TCR sequence derives from a girl aged 10 to 17 with multiple sclerosis. Sequencing was carried out using blood. CDR3 coding DNA: TGTGCCAGCAGTTTTTCCCCCGGGGGGGCGGGGAATGAGCAGTTCTTC. Translated: CASSFSPGGAGNEQFF.